The 3 T cell receptor beta chains given below trace back to one sample, sequenced in a study of memory CD4+ T cells and cytomegalovirus serostatus. Single viable CD3+CD4+CD8-CD45RO+ cells were sorted as the memory CD4+ T cells. TCRdb's table, derived via immunoSEQ multiplex PCR, lists solely in-frame clones and lacks some. The sample has about 80,000 clones; around 80% are singletons. The sample consisted of memory CD4+ T cells from blood. The receptors come from an adult in good health and CMV-seronegative.

The V call is TRBV30, the J call TRBJ1-2, with 8 bases that match TRBD1. The CDR3 is made up of 16 amino acids. CDR1 is GTSNPN and CDR2 is SVGIG in the germline V gene (reference sequence). V trimming: 1 base; J trimming: 5 bases; junction bases outside the gene matches: 12. The CDR3 region has the DNA TGTGCCTGGAGTGATCTCGCCCAGGGGGCTGGGTATGGCTACACCTTC. Translation: CAWSDLAQGAGYGYTF.

The rearrangement joins TRBV28 to TRBJ1-1; the match to TRBD1 covers 8 bases. Trimming removed 8 bases from V and 2 bases from J; junction bases left unmatched: 4. The CDR3 spans 13 residues. Germline values: CDR1 MDHEN, CDR2 SYDVKM. DNA for the CDR3: TGTGCCAGCGACAGGGGTCGAAACACTGAAGCTTTCTTT. Its protein product is CASDRGRNTEAFF. Combining the CDR3 with reference TRBV28 and TRBJ1-1 gives the whole variable domain DVKVTQSSRYLVKRTGEKVFLECVQDMDHENMFWYRQDPGLGLRLIYFSYDVKMKEKGDIPEGYSVSREKKERFSLILESASTNQTSMYLCASDRGRNTEAFFGQGTRLTVV.

The V call is TRBV7-9, the J call TRBJ2-5; the D gene is possibly TRBD2 (5 bases). The V and J ends lost 1 base and 4 bases respectively, with 7 bases between them. The CDR3 has 13 residues. Germline CDR1 and CDR2: SEHNR and FQNEAQ (reference sequence). The CDR3 region is CASSLGEGETQYF. CDR3 bases: TGTGCCAGCAGCTTAGGAGAGGGAGAGACCCAGTACTTC.